Described below is a single T cell receptor beta chain sequence and its context. Its antigen is unknown. One end of the junction is discordant with germline, which a read error may explain. The data derive from a study of read filtering for tumor transcriptome and immune sequencing. Molecular barcoded adaptors covering alpha/delta and beta/gamma chains were used on 400 to 450 ng RNA. TCRdb analysed the reads with MiXCR anew, one entry per CDR3 protein. Here the sample spans 75,000 to 95,000 distinct CDR3 sequences, 20% to 25% being singletons. Study-level findings and limits: IR-seq and RNA-seq agreed better without single-read clonotypes.

The CDR3 totals 15 residues. Germline-derived CDR1 and CDR2 are MGHDK and SYGVNS. This sequence was found in a donor at least 40 years old with multiple myeloma. V gene TRBV25-1 combines with J gene TRBJ2-2; 8 bases match TRBD2. Sequenced: a population of CD138-negative cells sorted from bone marrow. The CDR3 sequence: CASLRGSGVIGGLFF. CDR3 DNA sequence: TGTGCCAGCTTGAGGGGTAGCGGGGTGATCGGGGGGCTGTTTTTT.